This T cell receptor (beta chain) was identified during a study of molecular identifiers for immune sequencing clone quantification. Naive CD8 library inputs spanned about 19,000 to 1,000,000 sorted cells and 10%, 30% or 50% RNA. This clonotype appeared many times. Listed TCR primers, together with previously described methods, were used for the bulk TCR libraries. One entry per CDR3 protein, called by TCRdb with MiXCR from the PCR reads. The data show 75,000 to 100,000 distinct CDR3 sequences, with 19% seen just once and about 0.85% held by the top ten. Germline values: CDR1 LNHDA, CDR2 SQIVND (reference sequence). Between the trimmed V and J ends, which lost 4 bases and 4 bases, there was a span of 7 bases. CDR3 length: 12 amino acids.

Material for sequencing was naive CD8+ T cells from blood, with Jurkat cell RNA spiked in. The subset here: FACS-sorted CD8+CD4-CCR7+CD45RA+ naive T cells. V is TRBV19 and J is TRBJ1-1; D is ambiguous. The sequence was obtained from a human donor in good health. Some libraries in this study had Jurkat cell RNA spiked in. CDR3 nucleotide sequence: TGTGCCAGTAGTACAGGACGCACTGAAGCTTTCTTT. It codes for CASSTGRTEAFF.